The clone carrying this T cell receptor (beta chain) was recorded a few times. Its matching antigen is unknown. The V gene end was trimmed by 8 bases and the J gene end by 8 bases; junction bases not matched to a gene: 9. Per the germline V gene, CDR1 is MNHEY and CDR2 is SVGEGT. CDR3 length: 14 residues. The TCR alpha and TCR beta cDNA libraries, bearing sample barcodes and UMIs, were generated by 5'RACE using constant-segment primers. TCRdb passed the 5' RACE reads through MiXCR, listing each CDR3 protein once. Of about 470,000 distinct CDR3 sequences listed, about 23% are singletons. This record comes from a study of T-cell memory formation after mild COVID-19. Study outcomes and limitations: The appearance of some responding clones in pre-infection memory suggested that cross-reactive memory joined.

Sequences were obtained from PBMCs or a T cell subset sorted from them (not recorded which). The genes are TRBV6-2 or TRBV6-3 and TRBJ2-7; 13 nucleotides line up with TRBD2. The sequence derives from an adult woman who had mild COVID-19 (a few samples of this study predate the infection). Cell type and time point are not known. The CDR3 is CASRGTSGDHKQYF. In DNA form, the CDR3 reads TGTGCCAGCCGAGGGACTAGCGGGGACCACAAGCAGTACTTC.